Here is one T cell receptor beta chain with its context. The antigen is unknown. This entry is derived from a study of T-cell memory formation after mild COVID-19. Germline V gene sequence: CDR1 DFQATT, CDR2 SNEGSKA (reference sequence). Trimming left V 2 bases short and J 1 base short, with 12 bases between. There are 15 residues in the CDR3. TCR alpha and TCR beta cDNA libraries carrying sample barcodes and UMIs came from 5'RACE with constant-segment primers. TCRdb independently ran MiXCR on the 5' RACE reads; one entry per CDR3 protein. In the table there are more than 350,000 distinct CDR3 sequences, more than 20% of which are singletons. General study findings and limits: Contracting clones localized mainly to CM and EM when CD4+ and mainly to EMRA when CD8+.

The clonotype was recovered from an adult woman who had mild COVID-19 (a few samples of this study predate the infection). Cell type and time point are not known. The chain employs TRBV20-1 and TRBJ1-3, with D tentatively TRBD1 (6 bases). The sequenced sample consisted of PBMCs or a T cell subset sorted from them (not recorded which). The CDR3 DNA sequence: TGCAGTGCTAGACCCATCGACAGGTCTGGAAACACCATATATTTT. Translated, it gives CSARPIDRSGNTIYF.